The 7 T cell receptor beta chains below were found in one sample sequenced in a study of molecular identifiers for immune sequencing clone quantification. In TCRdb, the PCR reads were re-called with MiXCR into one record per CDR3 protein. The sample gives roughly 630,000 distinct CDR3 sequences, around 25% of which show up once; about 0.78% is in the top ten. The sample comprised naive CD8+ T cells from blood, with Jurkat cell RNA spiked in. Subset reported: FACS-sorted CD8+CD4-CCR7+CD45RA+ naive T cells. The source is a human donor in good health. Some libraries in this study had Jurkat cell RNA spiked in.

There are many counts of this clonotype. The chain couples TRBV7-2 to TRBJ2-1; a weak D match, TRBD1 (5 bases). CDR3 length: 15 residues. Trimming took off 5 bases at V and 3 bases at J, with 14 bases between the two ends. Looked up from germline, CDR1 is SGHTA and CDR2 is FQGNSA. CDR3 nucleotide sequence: TGTGCCAGCAGCCAGACAGATGAAGGCTACAATGAGCAGTTCTTC. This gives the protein CASSQTDEGYNEQFF.

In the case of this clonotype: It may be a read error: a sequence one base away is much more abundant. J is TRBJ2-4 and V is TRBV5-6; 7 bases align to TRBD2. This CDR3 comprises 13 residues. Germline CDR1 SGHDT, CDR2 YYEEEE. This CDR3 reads CVSRGTMKNIQYF. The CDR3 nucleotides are TGTGTCAGCAGAGGGACTATGAAAAACATTCAGTACTTC.

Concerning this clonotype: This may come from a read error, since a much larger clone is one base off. CDR3 sequence (DNA): TGTGTCAGTAGTACTGGGACAGGGCTTCAGCCCCAGCATTTT. Translation gives CVSSTGTGLQPQHF. The chain has TRBV19 and TRBJ1-5; TRBD1 aligns across 9 bases. Germline CDR1 LNHDA, CDR2 SQIVND (reference sequence). The CDR3 is 14 amino acids.

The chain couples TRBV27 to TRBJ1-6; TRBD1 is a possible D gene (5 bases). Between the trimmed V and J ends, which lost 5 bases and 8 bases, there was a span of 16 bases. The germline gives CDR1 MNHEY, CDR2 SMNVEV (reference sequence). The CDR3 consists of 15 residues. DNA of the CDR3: TGTGCCAGCAGTACAATCTCCGGGGCCGATTCACCCCTCCACTTT. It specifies CASSTISGADSPLHF.

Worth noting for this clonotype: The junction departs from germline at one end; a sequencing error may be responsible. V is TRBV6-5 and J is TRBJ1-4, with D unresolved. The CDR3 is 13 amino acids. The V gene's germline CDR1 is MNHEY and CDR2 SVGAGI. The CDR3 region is CASSLGYNEKPFF. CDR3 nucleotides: TGTGCCAGCAGCCTAGGGTATAATGAAAAACCGTTTTTT.

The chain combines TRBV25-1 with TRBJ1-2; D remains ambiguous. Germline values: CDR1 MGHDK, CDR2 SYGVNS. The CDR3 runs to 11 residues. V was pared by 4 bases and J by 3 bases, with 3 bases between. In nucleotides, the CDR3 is TGTGCCAGCAGTGCGGACTATGGCTACACCTTC. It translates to CASSADYGYTF.

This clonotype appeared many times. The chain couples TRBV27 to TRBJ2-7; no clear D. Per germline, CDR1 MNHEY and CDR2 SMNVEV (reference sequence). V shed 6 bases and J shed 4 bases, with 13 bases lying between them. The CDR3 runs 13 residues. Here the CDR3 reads CASSFQEGYEQYF. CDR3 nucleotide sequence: TGTGCCAGCAGCTTTCAGGAAGGGTACGAGCAGTACTTC.